These T cell receptor beta chains were read from a single sample in a study of cytomegalovirus exposure and HLA in healthy donors. Profiled with immunoSEQ multiplex PCR; TCRdb holds only in-frame clones, not every one. The sample yields approximately 160,000 clones, just over 75% seen once. Sequenced input: PBMCs. The receptor source for this set is a woman in her 30s in good health and CMV-seropositive. The CDR3 runs from the conserved cysteine through the conserved F or W. Each record gives: CDR3 protein, CDR3 DNA, V gene, D gene, J gene, clone size. A D gene is named only where the DNA matches it firmly. Rows may omit the clone size; those that give it use once, few, many or a size class.

CDR3 protein: CASSSPGVTYEQYF; CDR3 DNA: TGTGCCAGCAGTTCACCAGGGGTTACCTACGAGCAGTACTTC; V gene: TRBV28; D gene: .; J gene: TRBJ2-7; clone size: .
CDR3 protein: CATSRDLNTEAFF; CDR3 DNA: TGTGCCACCAGCAGGGACTTGAACACTGAAGCTTTCTTT; V gene: TRBV15; D gene: .; J gene: TRBJ1-1; clone size: .
CDR3 protein: CASSYNRAMNTEAFF; CDR3 DNA: TGTGCCAGCAGTTACAACAGGGCCATGAACACTGAAGCTTTCTTT; V gene: TRBV6-5; D gene: .; J gene: TRBJ1-1; clone size: .
CDR3 protein: CASSDRGAYEQYF; CDR3 DNA: TGCGCCAGCAGTGATCGGGGAGCCTACGAGCAGTACTTC; V gene: TRBV10-1; D gene: .; J gene: TRBJ2-7; clone size: once
CDR3 protein: CATSRVSSGTRRADTQYF; CDR3 DNA: TGTGCCACCAGCAGAGTCTCCTCCGGGACTCGCCGGGCAGATACGCAGTATTTT; V gene: TRBV15; D gene: .; J gene: TRBJ2-3; clone size: few
CDR3 protein: CSVVGGETQYF; CDR3 DNA: TGCAGCGTTGTGGGGGGTGAGACCCAGTACTTC; V gene: TRBV29-1; D gene: .; J gene: TRBJ2-5; clone size: .
CDR3 protein: CASSFLGGPEAFF; CDR3 DNA: TGTGCCAGCAGTTTCCTCGGGGGGCCTGAAGCTTTCTTT; V gene: TRBV25-1; D gene: .; J gene: TRBJ1-1; clone size: medium-sized
CDR3 protein: CASSPPGTVGSGYTF; CDR3 DNA: TGTGCCAGCAGCCCTCCCGGGACAGTCGGTAGTGGCTACACCTTC; V gene: TRBV9; D gene: TRBD1; J gene: TRBJ1-2; clone size: .
CDR3 protein: CASIEIPGTSGSNEQFF; CDR3 DNA: TGCGCCAGCATCGAGATCCCCGGGACTAGCGGGAGTAATGAGCAGTTCTTC; V gene: TRBV5-1; D gene: TRBD2; J gene: TRBJ2-1; clone size: .
CDR3 protein: CASSPGWRGTEAFF; CDR3 DNA: TGTGCCAGCAGTCCGGGGTGGCGGGGGACTGAAGCTTTCTTT; V gene: TRBV27; D gene: .; J gene: TRBJ1-1; clone size: .
CDR3 protein: CASSGRDTVPYGYTF; CDR3 DNA: TGTGCCAGCAGCGGACGGGACACTGTACCGTATGGCTACACCTTC; V gene: TRBV11-1; D gene: .; J gene: TRBJ1-2; clone size: .
CDR3 protein: CAWSPGGYEQYF; CDR3 DNA: TGTGCCTGGAGTCCCGGGGGGTACGAGCAGTACTTC; V gene: TRBV30; D gene: TRBD2; J gene: TRBJ2-7; clone size: .
CDR3 protein: CAWRSGGKGQFF; CDR3 DNA: TGTGCCTGGAGGTCAGGGGGCAAGGGGCAGTTCTTC; V gene: TRBV30; D gene: TRBD1; J gene: TRBJ2-1; clone size: once
CDR3 protein: CASSIRTSGQGEQYF; CDR3 DNA: TGTGCCAGCAGTATTCGGACTAGCGGCCAGGGGGAGCAGTACTTC; V gene: TRBV27; D gene: TRBD2; J gene: TRBJ2-7; clone size: .
CDR3 protein: CASSFSDWRQSNQPQHF; CDR3 DNA: TGTGCCAGCAGTTTTTCGGACTGGCGCCAGAGCAATCAGCCCCAGCATTTT; V gene: TRBV28; D gene: .; J gene: TRBJ1-5; clone size: .
CDR3 protein: CASSLGAGAQETQYF; CDR3 DNA: TGTGCCAGCAGCTTAGGAGCGGGAGCTCAAGAGACCCAGTACTTC; V gene: TRBV7-8; D gene: TRBD2; J gene: TRBJ2-5; clone size: once
CDR3 protein: CASSWTRRDTQYF; CDR3 DNA: TGTGCCAGCAGTTGGACTCGCCGCGATACGCAGTATTTT; V gene: TRBV6-5; D gene: .; J gene: TRBJ2-3; clone size: .
CDR3 protein: CASSLYAAPYEQYF; CDR3 DNA: TGTGCCAGCAGCTTGTACGCGGCTCCCTACGAGCAGTACTTC; V gene: TRBV5-6; D gene: .; J gene: TRBJ2-7; clone size: .
CDR3 protein: CASSVNPGLGETQYF; CDR3 DNA: TGCGCCAGCAGTGTCAACCCGGGGTTAGGGGAGACCCAGTACTTC; V gene: TRBV10-1; D gene: .; J gene: TRBJ2-5; clone size: .
CDR3 protein: CASSELLVQTQYF; CDR3 DNA: TGCGCCAGCAGTGAGTTGCTAGTTCAGACCCAGTACTTC; V gene: TRBV10-1; D gene: .; J gene: TRBJ2-5; clone size: .
CDR3 protein: CAWSSTEAFF; CDR3 DNA: TGTGCCTGGAGCAGCACTGAAGCTTTCTTT; V gene: TRBV30; D gene: .; J gene: TRBJ1-1; clone size: few
CDR3 protein: CASSNYNEQFF; CDR3 DNA: TGTGCCAGTTCTAACTACAATGAGCAGTTCTTC; V gene: TRBV19; D gene: .; J gene: TRBJ2-1; clone size: few
CDR3 protein: CASSSRTSGSYNEQFF; CDR3 DNA: TGTGCCAGCAGTTCCAGGACTAGCGGGTCTTACAATGAGCAGTTCTTC; V gene: TRBV27; D gene: TRBD2; J gene: TRBJ2-1; clone size: .
CDR3 protein: CASSQDLRGANEQFF; CDR3 DNA: TGTGCCAGCAGCCAAGATCTCCGGGGGGCCAATGAGCAGTTCTTC; V gene: TRBV4-2; D gene: .; J gene: TRBJ2-1; clone size: .
CDR3 protein: CASFSGRLNTGELFF; CDR3 DNA: TGTGCCAGCTTTAGCGGGAGGCTTAACACCGGGGAGCTGTTTTTT; V gene: TRBV2; D gene: TRBD2; J gene: TRBJ2-2; clone size: few
CDR3 protein: CASSSVSGNYGYTF; CDR3 DNA: TGTGCCAGTAGTTCAGTCAGCGGCAACTATGGCTACACCTTC; V gene: TRBV19; D gene: .; J gene: TRBJ1-2; clone size: .
CDR3 protein: CASSTQGKSTEAFF; CDR3 DNA: TGTGCCAGCTCAACACAGGGGAAGAGCACTGAAGCTTTCTTT; V gene: TRBV18; D gene: TRBD1; J gene: TRBJ1-1; clone size: few
CDR3 protein: CASSLQSEASTDTQYF; CDR3 DNA: TGCGCCAGCAGCTTGCAGTCTGAGGCTAGCACAGATACGCAGTATTTT; V gene: TRBV5-1; D gene: .; J gene: TRBJ2-3; clone size: few
CDR3 protein: CASSLNWAETQYF; CDR3 DNA: TGTGCCAGCAGCTTAAATTGGGCTGAGACCCAGTACTTC; V gene: TRBV11-3; D gene: .; J gene: TRBJ2-5; clone size: few
CDR3 protein: CAWSFGPGSGYTF; CDR3 DNA: TGTGCCTGGAGTTTTGGGCCAGGCAGCGGCTACACCTTC; V gene: TRBV30; D gene: .; J gene: TRBJ1-2; clone size: .
CDR3 protein: CASSFSGLAGTDTQYF; CDR3 DNA: TGTGCCAGCAGTTTCTCCGGACTAGCGGGCACAGATACGCAGTATTTT; V gene: TRBV5-6; D gene: TRBD2; J gene: TRBJ2-3; clone size: .
CDR3 protein: CAWSPAAQRGYTF; CDR3 DNA: TGTGCCTGGAGTCCAGCGGCCCAAAGGGGCTACACCTTC; V gene: TRBV30; D gene: .; J gene: TRBJ1-2; clone size: .
CDR3 protein: CASSQDQRVAGELFF; CDR3 DNA: TGTGCCAGCAGCCAAGATCAGAGGGTTGCCGGGGAGCTGTTTTTT; V gene: TRBV14; D gene: .; J gene: TRBJ2-2; clone size: .
CDR3 protein: CASWGDTEAFF; CDR3 DNA: TGTGCCAGCTGGGGGGACACTGAAGCTTTCTTT; V gene: TRBV6-1; D gene: .; J gene: TRBJ1-1; clone size: .
CDR3 protein: CASSSTGGVNQETQYF; CDR3 DNA: TGTGCCAGTAGTAGTACAGGGGGGGTGAACCAAGAGACCCAGTACTTC; V gene: TRBV19; D gene: .; J gene: TRBJ2-5; clone size: .
CDR3 protein: CASSPHHLAGGRNIQYF; CDR3 DNA: TGTGCCAGTAGTCCCCACCACCTAGCGGGAGGGCGAAACATTCAGTACTTC; V gene: TRBV19; D gene: TRBD2; J gene: TRBJ2-4; clone size: .
CDR3 protein: CASSDGLAGQETQYF; CDR3 DNA: TGTGCCAGCAGTGACGGACTAGCGGGCCAAGAGACCCAGTACTTC; V gene: TRBV6-4; D gene: TRBD2; J gene: TRBJ2-5; clone size: .
CDR3 protein: CASSSGLALETQYF; CDR3 DNA: TGTGCCAGCAGTTCCGGACTAGCTTTGGAGACCCAGTACTTC; V gene: TRBV27; D gene: TRBD2; J gene: TRBJ2-5; clone size: .
CDR3 protein: CASSLGRGQGTGELFF; CDR3 DNA: TGTGCCAGCAGCTTAGGCCGGGGACAGGGTACCGGGGAGCTGTTTTTT; V gene: TRBV13; D gene: TRBD1; J gene: TRBJ2-2; clone size: .
CDR3 protein: CASSLAGLAGDNEQFF; CDR3 DNA: TGTGCCAGCAGCTTGGCCGGGCTAGCGGGGGACAATGAGCAGTTCTTC; V gene: TRBV5-4; D gene: TRBD2; J gene: TRBJ2-1; clone size: few
CDR3 protein: CASSPREAVSSSTDTQYF; CDR3 DNA: TGTGCCAGTAGTCCCCGGGAAGCGGTATCTTCTAGCACAGATACGCAGTATTTT; V gene: TRBV19; D gene: .; J gene: TRBJ2-3; clone size: .
CDR3 protein: CSVEDPSGYEKLFF; CDR3 DNA: TGCAGCGTTGAAGACCCGTCAGGGTATGAAAAACTGTTTTTT; V gene: TRBV29-1; D gene: .; J gene: TRBJ1-4; clone size: .
CDR3 protein: CASSADRDEQYF; CDR3 DNA: TGTGCCAGCAGTGCAGACAGGGACGAGCAGTACTTC; V gene: TRBV25-1; D gene: TRBD1; J gene: TRBJ2-7; clone size: .
CDR3 protein: CASSSPGQGTYEQYF; CDR3 DNA: TGTGCCAGCAGTTCACCGGGACAGGGCACCTACGAGCAGTACTTC; V gene: TRBV6-5; D gene: TRBD1; J gene: TRBJ2-7; clone size: few
CDR3 protein: CASSTPGLVHYSGNTIYF; CDR3 DNA: TGTGCCAGCAGCACCCCCGGACTGGTCCATTACTCTGGAAACACCATATATTTT; V gene: TRBV28; D gene: .; J gene: TRBJ1-3; clone size: .
CDR3 protein: CASSPGGPSEEKLFF; CDR3 DNA: TGTGCCAGCAGCCCCGGGGGACCTAGTGAGGAAAAACTGTTTTTT; V gene: TRBV7-2; D gene: .; J gene: TRBJ1-4; clone size: .
CDR3 protein: CASSQDNGDNYGYTF; CDR3 DNA: TGCGCCAGCAGCCAAGATAATGGAGATAACTATGGCTACACCTTC; V gene: TRBV4-3; D gene: .; J gene: TRBJ1-2; clone size: .
CDR3 protein: CASGRTDTYEQYF; CDR3 DNA: TGTGCCAGCGGTAGGACAGACACCTACGAGCAGTACTTC; V gene: TRBV28; D gene: .; J gene: TRBJ2-7; clone size: .
CDR3 protein: CASSLNRLAGGPETQYF; CDR3 DNA: TGCGCCAGCAGCTTAAACCGACTAGCGGGAGGTCCAGAGACCCAGTACTTC; V gene: TRBV5-1; D gene: TRBD2; J gene: TRBJ2-5; clone size: .
CDR3 protein: CASSDIGVDYGYTF; CDR3 DNA: TGTGCCAGCAGTGATATAGGGGTAGACTATGGCTACACCTTC; V gene: TRBV6-1; D gene: .; J gene: TRBJ1-2; clone size: .
CDR3 protein: CSLAGDYEQYF; CDR3 DNA: TGCAGTCTAGCGGGAGACTACGAGCAGTACTTC; V gene: TRBV20-1; D gene: TRBD2; J gene: TRBJ2-7; clone size: .
CDR3 protein: CASSVYGRGANEQFF; CDR3 DNA: TGTGCCAGCAGCGTATACGGGAGGGGGGCCAATGAGCAGTTCTTC; V gene: TRBV9; D gene: TRBD2; J gene: TRBJ2-1; clone size: few